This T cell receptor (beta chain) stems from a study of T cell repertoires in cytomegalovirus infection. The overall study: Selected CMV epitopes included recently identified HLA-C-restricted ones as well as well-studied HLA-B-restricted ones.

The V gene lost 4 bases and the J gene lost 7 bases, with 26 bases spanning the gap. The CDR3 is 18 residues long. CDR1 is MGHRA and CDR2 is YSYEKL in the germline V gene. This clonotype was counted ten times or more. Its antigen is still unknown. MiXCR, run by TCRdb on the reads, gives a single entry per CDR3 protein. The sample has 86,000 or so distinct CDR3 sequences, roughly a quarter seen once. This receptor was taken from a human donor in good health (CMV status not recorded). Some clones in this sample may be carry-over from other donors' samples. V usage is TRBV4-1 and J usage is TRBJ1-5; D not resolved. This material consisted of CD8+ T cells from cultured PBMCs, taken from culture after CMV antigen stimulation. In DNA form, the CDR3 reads TGCGCCAGCAGCCCCTCCCTTGAACTTGGACCCTCTGGGCAGCCCCAGCATTTT. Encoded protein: CASSPSLELGPSGQPQHF.